Described below is a single T cell receptor beta chain sequence and its context. Its antigen is not known. The entry originates in a study of blood T cells in healthy people across ages. Notes on the study in general: Observed TCR beta diversity per million T cells went down as age went up. This fall followed a roughly linear course with age.

Individuals who donated were healthy Caucasians from Russia aged roughly 6 to 95. A J-beta primer mix and a sample-barcoded 5' primer were used in a second PCR of about 6 to 12 cycles. MiXCR was run by TCRdb on the 5' RACE reads, yielding one entry per CDR3 protein. The sample yields 550,000 to 700,000 distinct CDR3 sequences, roughly 29% seen once. The ends were cut back, 0 bases at V and 4 bases at J, with 13 bases in the middle. In germline, CDR1 is SGHDN, CDR2 FVKESK. CDR3 length: 15 amino acids. The material sequenced was blood. This chain joins TRBV14 and TRBJ2-7; tentative D call: TRBD2 (5 bases). The TCR was taken from a woman aged 70-85 years in good health. The CDR3 DNA is TGTGCCAGCAGCCAAGATCCGGTACCGGGATACGAGCAGTACTTC. Encoded protein: CASSQDPVPGYEQYF.